Included here is one T cell receptor beta chain sequence, with context. Antigen unknown. This record comes from a study of T cell responses to AZD1222 COVID-19 vaccine. Whole-study findings and limits: Seropositive AZD1222 recipients at baseline numbered only 6 or 7.

Assay: immunoSEQ multiplex PCR; the TCRdb copy retains only in-frame clones and omits some. Found here are 130,000 to 150,000 clones, approximately 93% of them singletons; the top ten hold less than 15%. The CDR3 contains 16 residues. The V gene lost 0 bases and the J gene lost 4 bases, with 16 bases spanning the gap. Germline V CDR1 and CDR2: MNHEY, SMNVEV (reference sequence). The source material was peripheral blood, sampled after recovery from COVID-19. The TCR sequence derives from an adult who had recovered from COVID-19. The chain employs TRBV27 and TRBJ2-7; D may match TRBD1 or TRBD2 (5 bases each). CDR3 amino acids: CASSLSWGTVLYEQYF. CDR3 coding DNA: TGTGCCAGCAGTTTATCGTGGGGGACGGTCTTGTACGAGCAGTACTTC.